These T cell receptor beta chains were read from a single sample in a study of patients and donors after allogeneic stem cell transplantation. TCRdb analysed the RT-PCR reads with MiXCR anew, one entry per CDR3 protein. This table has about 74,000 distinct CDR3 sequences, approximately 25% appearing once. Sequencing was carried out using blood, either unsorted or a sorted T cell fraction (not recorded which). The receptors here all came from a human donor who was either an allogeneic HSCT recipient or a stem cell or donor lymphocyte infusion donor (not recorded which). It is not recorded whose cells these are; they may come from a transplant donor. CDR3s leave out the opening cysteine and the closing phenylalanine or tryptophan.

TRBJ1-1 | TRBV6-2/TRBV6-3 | ASRTEFYTEAF
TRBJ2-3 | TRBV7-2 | ASSLRQGLTDTQY
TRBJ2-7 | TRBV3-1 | ASSYRGSSYEQY
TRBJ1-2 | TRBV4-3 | ASSHGTLRDRGPGGYT
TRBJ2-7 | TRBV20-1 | SAPLVHEQY
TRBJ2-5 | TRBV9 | ASSIRYDSQETQY
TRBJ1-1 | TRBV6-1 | ASSYALTGGTEAF
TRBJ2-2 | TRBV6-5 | ASNPRSTGELF
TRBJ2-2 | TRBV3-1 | ASSPPGDSHLQGELF
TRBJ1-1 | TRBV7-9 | ASSYTLQGSEAF
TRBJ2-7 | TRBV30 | AWSVRQGWNYAQY
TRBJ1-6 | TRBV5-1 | ASSLGAAPWNSPLH
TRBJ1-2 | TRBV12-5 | ASGLVSPDRRYGYT
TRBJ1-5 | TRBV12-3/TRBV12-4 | ASSQRGNQPQH
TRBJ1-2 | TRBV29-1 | SVIICDLYQGYT
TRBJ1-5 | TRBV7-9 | ASSPGPFSNQPQH
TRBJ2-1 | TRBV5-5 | ASSPRDSSYNEQF
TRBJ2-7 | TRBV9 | ASSEGLADEAEQY
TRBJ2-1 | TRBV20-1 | SARKVAGGPEQF
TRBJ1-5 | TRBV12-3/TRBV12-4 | ASSSQWGWDQPQH
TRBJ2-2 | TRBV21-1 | ASSRYRRWRTGELF
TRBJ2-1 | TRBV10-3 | ALSGGPGSNEQF
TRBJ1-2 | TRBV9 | ASSAPDPRGGYT
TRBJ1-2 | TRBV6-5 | ASSPGQDYYGYT
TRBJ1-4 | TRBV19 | ASSIGGAATNEKLF
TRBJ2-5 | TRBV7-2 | ASRSLGTKETQY
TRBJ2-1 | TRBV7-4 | ASSTGLAGENEQF
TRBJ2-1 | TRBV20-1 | SAEPSGGPEF
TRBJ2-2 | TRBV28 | ASREQGRAGELF
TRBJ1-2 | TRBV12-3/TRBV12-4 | ASSLLQGGNYGYT
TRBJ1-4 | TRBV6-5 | ASSSLVGEKLF
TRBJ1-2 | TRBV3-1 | ASSQDRGGRYGYT
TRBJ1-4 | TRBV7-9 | ASSQTGGVPEKLF
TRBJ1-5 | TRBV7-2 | ASSLGSGEWQPQH
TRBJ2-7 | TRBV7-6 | ASSLAMGPSYEQY
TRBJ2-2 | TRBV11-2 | ASSLEEWSGELF
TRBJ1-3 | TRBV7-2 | ASSLVGGGGAGNTIY
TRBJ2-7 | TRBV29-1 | SVEVSWLAEHYEQY
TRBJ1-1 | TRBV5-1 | ASSYRGDTEAF
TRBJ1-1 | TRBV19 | ASEIGLASGEAF
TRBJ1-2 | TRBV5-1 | ASSLNSGGNYGYT
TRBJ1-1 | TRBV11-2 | ASSLGQITEAF
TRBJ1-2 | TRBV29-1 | SVGERRNYGYT
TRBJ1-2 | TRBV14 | ASSDHRGNPTPNYGYT
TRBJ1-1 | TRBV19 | ASSTPQGGGEAF
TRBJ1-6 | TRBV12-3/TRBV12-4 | ASSLFGGNSPLH
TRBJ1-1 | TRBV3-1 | ASSRSFMALNTEAF
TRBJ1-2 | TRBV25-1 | ASSEGGLSPFNYGYT
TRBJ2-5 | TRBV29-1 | SVGEQQETQY
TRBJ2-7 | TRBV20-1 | SAHPRGATYEQY
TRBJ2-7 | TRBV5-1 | ASSYNNWDRAYEQY
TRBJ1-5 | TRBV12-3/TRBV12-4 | ASSLPGDGNQPQH